Below are 15 T cell receptor beta chains sequenced from a single sample in a study of radiotherapy plus CTLA-4 blockade in lung cancer. Assay: immunoSEQ multiplex PCR; the TCRdb copy retains only in-frame clones and omits some. Found here are approximately 40,000 clones, 65% to 90% of them singletons; the top ten hold 20% to 25%. This material consisted of peripheral blood, taken from a patient treated with radiotherapy plus ipilimumab. The receptors come from a human donor with non-small cell lung cancer whose response to radiotherapy plus ipilimumab could not be evaluated.

This chain uses TRBV7-9 with TRBJ2-7, with a tentative D call TRBD2 (6 bases). From germline, CDR1 is SEHNR and CDR2 FQNEAQ (reference sequence). Trimming took 2 bases from V and 5 from J, leaving 16 bases between them. This CDR3 is built from 15 residues. In DNA form, the CDR3 reads TGTGCCAGCAGCTTATTCGCCGGGACTCGGGACGAGCAGTACTTC. As protein: CASSLFAGTRDEQYF.

This chain connects TRBV7-3 to TRBJ2-1; 10 bases map to TRBD2. The CDR3 sequence is 16 residues long. CDR1 and CDR2 from the germline V gene are SGHTA and FQGTGA. With V trimmed by 5 bases and J by 8 bases, 12 bases remained unmatched. In DNA, the CDR3 is TGTGCCAGCAGCGCCTCTAGCGGGGGACCTCTAGATGAGCAGTTCTTC. Protein sequence: CASSASSGGPLDEQFF. Filled out from reference TRBV7-3 and TRBJ2-1, the complete variable domain reads GAGVSQTPSNKVTEKGKYVELRCDPISGHTALYWYRQSLGQGPEFLIYFQGTGAADDSGLPNDRFFAVRPEGSVSTLKIQRTERGDSAVYLCASSASSGGPLDEQFFGPGTRLTVL.

This chain joins TRBV5-1 and TRBJ1-2, with TRBD1 matching 9 bases. V trimming: 5 bases; J trimming: 7 bases; junction bases outside the gene matches: 12. CDR3 size: 15 residues. Germline V lookup: CDR1 SGHRS, CDR2 YFSETQ. CDR3 sequence reads: CASSYPGQGTRGYTF. The CDR3 nucleotides are TGCGCCAGCAGTTACCCGGGACAGGGAACCCGTGGCTACACCTTC.

The chain couples TRBV4-1 to TRBJ2-3, with a possible D match to TRBD2 (5 bases). V was shortened by 4 bases and J by 1 base, with 9 bases between the two germline ends. The CDR3 is 14 residues long. The germline CDR1 and CDR2 sequences are MGHRA and YSYEKL. The CDR3 is CASSLSRGTDTQYF. The CDR3 bases are TGCGCCAGCAGCCTTTCGAGGGGCACAGATACGCAGTATTTT.

V and J are TRBV18 and TRBJ1-1; no clear D gene. The CDR3 loop spans 13 amino acids. The V gene lost 6 bases and the J gene lost 3 bases, with 11 bases spanning the gap. The germline gives CDR1 KGHSH, CDR2 LQKENI. The CDR3 region has the DNA TGTGCCAGCTCCTACAACCGGGACACTGAAGCTTTCTTT. Protein: CASSYNRDTEAFF.

V is TRBV29-1 and J is TRBJ2-1, with D possibly matching TRBD2 (6 bases). Trimming stripped 8 bases from V and 4 bases from J, with 12 bases between. The CDR3 loop spans 12 amino acids. Germline-derived CDR1 and CDR2 are SQVTM and ANQGSEA. CDR3 amino acids: CSSSGGYNEQFF. DNA of the CDR3: TGCAGCTCCTCTGGGGGGTACAATGAGCAGTTCTTC.

This chain links TRBV18 with TRBJ2-7, with 7 positions matching TRBD1. Trimming cost V 6 bases and J 4 bases; bases outside gene matches: 6. The germline V gene has CDR1 KGHSH and CDR2 LQKENI. CDR3 size: 13 residues. CDR3 nucleotides: TGTGCCAGCTCCCGACAGGGTCTTTACGAGCAGTACTTC. Its translation: CASSRQGLYEQYF.

The rearrangement links TRBV7-2 to TRBJ2-3; D uncertain. CDR3 length: 11 residues. The V end was cut by 5 bases, the J end by 6 bases, with 6 bases between. Germline V gene sequence: CDR1 SGHTA, CDR2 FQGNSA. For the CDR3, the DNA is TGTGCCAGCAGCCTAAAGGATACGCAGTATTTT. Translation gives CASSLKDTQYF.

The table lists this clone with a count of one. The chain uses TRBV28 and TRBJ2-7; D perhaps matches TRBD1 (5 bases). CDR3 size: 17 residues. With 3 bases removed from V and 2 bases from J, the gap between germline ends came to 20 bases. The germline gives CDR1 MDHEN, CDR2 SYDVKM. This CDR3 reads CASSLRLLVGLPYEQYF. The CDR3 nucleotides read TGTGCCAGCAGTTTGCGGCTCCTCGTGGGGCTTCCCTACGAGCAGTACTTC.

The chain is built from TRBV4-3 and TRBJ2-1; 9 positions match TRBD2. The ends lost 4 bases at V and 7 bases at J; junction bases unmatched: 8. The CDR3 runs 15 residues. Germline values: CDR1 LGHNA, CDR2 YSLEER. CDR3 loop: CASSLLAGLGNEQFF. CDR3 in DNA: TGCGCCAGCAGCCTTCTAGCGGGGCTCGGGAATGAGCAGTTCTTC.

This chain links TRBV18 with TRBJ2-5; TRBD2 matches at 10 bases. V shed 2 bases and J 5 bases; nucleotides not matched to a gene: 2. The V gene's germline CDR1 is KGHSH and CDR2 LQKENI. The CDR3 is 14 residues long. CDR3 loop: CASSPSSGSETQYF. The DNA for the CDR3 is TGTGCCAGCTCACCATCTAGCGGGAGTGAGACCCAGTACTTC.

The J gene is TRBJ1-1, the V gene TRBV28, with D tentatively TRBD1 (5 bases). Germline CDR1 is MDHEN and CDR2 is SYDVKM. The CDR3 loop spans 17 amino acids. V lost 5 bases to trimming and J lost 1 base, with 20 bases between them. The CDR3 region has the DNA TGTGCCAGCAGTCCCCCCTTGGGGGGAAAATGGAACACTGAAGCTTTCTTT. This sequence encodes CASSPPLGGKWNTEAFF.

The CDR3 region has the DNA TGTGCCAGCAGCTTGAAAACCCAAAAGCTAAACGAGCAGTACTTC. Translating it yields CASSLKTQKLNEQYF. The rearrangement links TRBV5-4 to TRBJ2-7; D call uncertain. The V gene lost 1 base and the J gene lost 5 bases, with 16 bases spanning the gap. CDR1 is SGHNT, CDR2 YYREEE, per germline (reference sequence). This CDR3 region has 15 residues.

This chain uses TRBV6-5 with TRBJ2-7, with TRBD2 identical over 10 bases. V shed 6 bases and J 5 bases; nucleotides not matched to a gene: 10. In germline, CDR1 is MNHEY, CDR2 SVGAGI. This CDR3 region has 15 residues. The CDR3 DNA is TGTGCCAGCAGGTCCTGGACTAGCGGTCGCCACGAGCAGTACTTC. It yields the protein CASRSWTSGRHEQYF.

CDR3: CASKRGGLGSYEQYF. DNA for the CDR3: TGTGCCAGCAAAAGGGGGGGACTAGGGTCCTACGAGCAGTACTTC. J is TRBJ2-7 and V is TRBV6-1, with TRBD2 identical over 8 bases. Germline V CDR1 and CDR2: MNHNS, SASEGT. The CDR3 sequence is 15 residues long. V was clipped by 7 bases and J by 1 base; unmatched bases: 9.